This entry is about one T cell receptor beta chain. What it binds is unknown. These data originate in a study of T-cell reconstitution after alpha-beta-depleted transplantation in children. General observations from the study: About two months after transplant, alpha-beta T cells reportedly came from several hundred expanded graft clones. It was newly produced T cells that mostly accounted for T-cell counts and diversity one year after transplant. In some patients, recipient T cells and intrathymic progenitors surviving conditioning explained high day-60 diversity.

Preparation of the TCRbeta library was carried out with unique molecular identifiers. TCRdb used MiXCR to reprocess the PCR reads, holding one entry per CDR3 protein. This table holds around 440,000 distinct CDR3 sequences, roughly 16% found once. The clonotype was recovered from a boy under two years old who had a stem cell transplant for Wiskott-Aldrich syndrome, so the T cells may come from the graft donor. Sample: PBMCs, mostly from graft donor cells, taken 360 days after TCRalphabeta/CD19-depleted stem cell transplant.

The CDR3 DNA reads as TGTGCCAGCTTGCTAGACCATTTCGGGGGCCCCTACAATGAGCAGTTCTTC. Its protein is CASLLDHFGGPYNEQFF. The genes are TRBV11-1 and TRBJ2-1; D possibly uses TRBD1 or TRBD2 (6 bases each). Germline V lookup: CDR1 SGHAT, CDR2 FQDESV (reference sequence). The V end was cut by 8 bases, the J end by 2 bases, with 22 bases between. This CDR3 contains 17 residues.